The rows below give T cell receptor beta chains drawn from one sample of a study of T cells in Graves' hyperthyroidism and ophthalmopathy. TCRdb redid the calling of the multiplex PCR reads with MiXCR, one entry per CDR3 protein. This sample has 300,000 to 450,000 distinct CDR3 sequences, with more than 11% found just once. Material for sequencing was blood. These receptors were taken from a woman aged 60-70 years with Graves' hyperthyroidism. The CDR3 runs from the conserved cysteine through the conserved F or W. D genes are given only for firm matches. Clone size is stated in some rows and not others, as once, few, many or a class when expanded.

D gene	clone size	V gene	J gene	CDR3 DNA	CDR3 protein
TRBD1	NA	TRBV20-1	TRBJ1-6	TGCAGTGCTAGAGCCGGGACAGGGGGGCCTCGTTCACCCCTCCACTTT	CSARAGTGGPRSPLHF
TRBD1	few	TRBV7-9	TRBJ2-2	TGTGCCAGCAGCAAAAGGACAGGGGCCAACACCGGGGAGCTGTTTTTT	CASSKRTGANTGELFF
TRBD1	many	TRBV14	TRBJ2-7	TGTGCCAGCAGCCAGGCAGGGGGCGAGCAGTACTTC	CASSQAGGEQYF
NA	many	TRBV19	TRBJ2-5	TGTGCCAGTAGCGCGAGGGAAAGTTACCAAGAGACCCAGTACTTC	CASSARESYQETQYF
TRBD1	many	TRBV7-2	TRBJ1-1	TGTGCCAGCACCCACAACCCAACAGGGGGCGGGACTGAAGCTTTCTTT	CASTHNPTGGGTEAFF
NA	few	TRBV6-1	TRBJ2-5	TGTGCCAGCAGCGTTTACAGGGTTCAAGAGACCCAGTACTTC	CASSVYRVQETQYF
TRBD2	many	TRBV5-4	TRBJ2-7	TGTGCCAGCAGTTTGGTGCGGGAGATAGTCCACGAGCAGTACTTC	CASSLVREIVHEQYF
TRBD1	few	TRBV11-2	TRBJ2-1	TGTGCCAGCAGCTCCGGGACAGTTGGTGAGCAGTTCTTC	CASSSGTVGEQFF
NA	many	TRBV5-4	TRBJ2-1	TGTGCCAGCAGCCCAAGGGACTCCCCAGATTTAGGCAATGAGCAGTTCTTC	CASSPRDSPDLGNEQFF
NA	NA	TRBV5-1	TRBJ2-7	TGCGCCAGCACCCCATCCCTGTACGGGGGTCACGAGCAGTACTTC	CASTPSLYGGHEQYF
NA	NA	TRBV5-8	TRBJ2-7	TGTGCCAGCAGCTCTAGAGCGGACTCCTACGAGCAGTACTTC	CASSSRADSYEQYF
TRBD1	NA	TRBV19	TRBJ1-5	TGTGCCAGTACAGGGGGCCATAGCAATCAGCCCCAGCATTTT	CASTGGHSNQPQHF
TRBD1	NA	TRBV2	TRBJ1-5	TGTGCCAGCAGTTATGGACAGGATAATCAGCCCCAGCATTTT	CASSYGQDNQPQHF
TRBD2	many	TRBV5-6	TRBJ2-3	TGTGCCAGCAGCTTTAGCGGGAGGGTCGCAGATACGCAGTATTTT	CASSFSGRVADTQYF
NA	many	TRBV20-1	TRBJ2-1	TGCAGTGCTCAGCCCACCGGTAATGAGCAGTTCTTC	CSAQPTGNEQFF
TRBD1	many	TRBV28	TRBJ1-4	TGTGCCAGCAGTTTAGGCAGGGGGAGAACAACTAATGAAAAACTGTTTTTT	CASSLGRGRTTNEKLFF
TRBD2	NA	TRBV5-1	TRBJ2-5	TGCGCCAGCAGCTTGGCGAGCGGGAGGGGTGAGACCCAGTACTTC	CASSLASGRGETQYF
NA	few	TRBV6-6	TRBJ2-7	TGTGCCAGCAGTTACTCGAGGCTTTACGAGCAGTACTTC	CASSYSRLYEQYF
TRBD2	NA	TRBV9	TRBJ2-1	TGTGCCAGCAGCATCACGACCGGGACTAGCGGGACTCGCTCCTACAATGAGCAGTTCTTC	CASSITTGTSGTRSYNEQFF
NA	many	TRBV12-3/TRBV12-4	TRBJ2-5	TGTGCCAGCAGTACAGGGATCCAAGAGACCCAGTACTTC	CASSTGIQETQYF
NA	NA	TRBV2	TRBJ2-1	TGTGCCAGCAGAACGGGAGTTGTCTACAATGAGCAGTTCTTC	CASRTGVVYNEQFF
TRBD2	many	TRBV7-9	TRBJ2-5	TGTGCCAGCAGCCCATGGACTAGCTCTTGGGAGGAGACCCAGTACTTC	CASSPWTSSWEETQYF
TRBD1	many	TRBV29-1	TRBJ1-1	TGCAGCGCGGACAGGGGGCTGAACACTGAAGCTTTCTTT	CSADRGLNTEAFF
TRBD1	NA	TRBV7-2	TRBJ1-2	TGTGCCAGCAGCCGAGGACAGGGACTTCCTAACTATGGCTACACCTTC	CASSRGQGLPNYGYTF
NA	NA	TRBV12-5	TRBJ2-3	TGTGCTAGCGAGAAGGCTAGCACAGATACGCAGTATTTT	CASEKASTDTQYF
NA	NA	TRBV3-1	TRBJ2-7	TGTGCCAGCGGCCCGAGGACAGTCTCCTACGAGCAGTACTTC	CASGPRTVSYEQYF
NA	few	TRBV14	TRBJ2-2	TGTGCCAGCAGCATGGGACCTTCGAACACCGGGGAGCTGTTTTTT	CASSMGPSNTGELFF
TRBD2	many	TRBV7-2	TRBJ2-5	TGTGCCAGCAGCTTAGTGGCGGGAGGAAAAGAGACCCAGTACTTC	CASSLVAGGKETQYF
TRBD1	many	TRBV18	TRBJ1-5	TGTGCCAGCTCACCGTCGAGGACAGGGAGACAGCCCCAGCATTTT	CASSPSRTGRQPQHF
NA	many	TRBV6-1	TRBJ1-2	TGTGCCAGCAGGACCAATCGTGAGCGGGGCTACACCTTC	CASRTNRERGYTF
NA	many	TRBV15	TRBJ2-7	TGTGCCACCAGCAGAGATTGGGGGTCGCAGCAGTACTTC	CATSRDWGSQQYF
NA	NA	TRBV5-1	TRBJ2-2	TGCGCCAGCAGCTTATTGGGGTCGAACACCGGGGAGCTGTTTTTT	CASSLLGSNTGELFF
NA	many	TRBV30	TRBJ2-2	TGTGCCTGGAGCCCTACGGTAGTGCCCGGGGAGCTGTTTTTT	CAWSPTVVPGELFF
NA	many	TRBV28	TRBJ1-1	TGTGCCAGCAGATCCAATTACCGGGACACTGAAGCTTTCTTT	CASRSNYRDTEAFF
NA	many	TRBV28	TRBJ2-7	TGTGCCAGCAGTTTATGGAGCCGGGGCGCCTCCTACGAGCAGTACTTC	CASSLWSRGASYEQYF
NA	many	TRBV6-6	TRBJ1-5	TGTGCCAGCAGTTACGGGCAGGGCGGCAATCAGCCCCAGCATTTT	CASSYGQGGNQPQHF
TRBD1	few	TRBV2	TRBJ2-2	TGTGCCAGCACCCCGCAATTGACAGGGGGGGCCGGGGAGCTGTTTTTT	CASTPQLTGGAGELFF
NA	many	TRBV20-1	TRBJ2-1	TGCAGTGCTCCCTCCGGGACTTCACTCTACAATGAGCAGTTCTTC	CSAPSGTSLYNEQFF
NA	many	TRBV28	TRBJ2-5	TGTGCCAGCAACTCACGTGGCTATTTTCAAGAGACCCAGTACTTC	CASNSRGYFQETQYF
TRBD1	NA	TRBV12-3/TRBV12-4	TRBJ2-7	TGTGCCAGCAGGGGTCGGACAGGGTTAAAAAGCGAGCAGTACTTC	CASRGRTGLKSEQYF
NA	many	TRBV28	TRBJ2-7	TGTGCCAGTCAGGAGATAGACGAGCAGTACTTC	CASQEIDEQYF
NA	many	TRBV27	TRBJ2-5	TGTGCCAGCATCCCCCGGGGCTGCCAGAGATACTTC	CASIPRGCQRYF
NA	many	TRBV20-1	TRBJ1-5	TGCAGTGCTAGCCTCACAGGGATCGATCAGCCCCAGCATTTT	CSASLTGIDQPQHF
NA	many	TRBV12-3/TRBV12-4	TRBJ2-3	TGTGCCAGCAGTTTACCTCTGAAGGGACCAGATACGCAGTATTTT	CASSLPLKGPDTQYF
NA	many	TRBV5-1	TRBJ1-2	TGCGCCAGCGGCTCGGTGGGGGAGGCTAACTATGGCTACACCTTC	CASGSVGEANYGYTF
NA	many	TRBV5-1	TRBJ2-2	TGCGCCAGCAGCTTGACCGAGGCCGGAACCGGGGAGCTGTTTTTT	CASSLTEAGTGELFF
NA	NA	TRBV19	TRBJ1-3	TGTGCCAGTAGTATTCAAGGGGCTGGAAACACCATATATTTT	CASSIQGAGNTIYF
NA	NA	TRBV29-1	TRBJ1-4	TGCAGCGTTGAACGGGGGGGGGGTGAAAAACTGTTTTTT	CSVERGGGEKLFF